The TCR beta chain described here comes from a study of CD4 T cells in relation to SARS-CoV-2 and coronaviruses. Study-level points and caveats: Samples before the pandemic and after infection were not matched within any donor.

CDR3 size: 15 residues. The germline V gene has CDR1 KGHSH and CDR2 LQKENI. With V trimmed by 1 base and J by 1 base, 1 base remained unmatched. Details on this clone: Its antigen is currently unknown.

Sequencing was performed with immunoSEQ multiplex PCR; in TCRdb, only in-frame clones are kept and a portion is missing. The data show about 39,000 clones, approximately 80% seen once. The sequence was obtained from an adult with COVID-19. The gene calls are TRBV18 and TRBJ1-1; 9 bases map to TRBD1. Sequenced input: naive CD4+ T cells from PBMCs, cultured in vitro. Subset: naive CD4+ T cells isolated by negative enrichment. In DNA, the CDR3 is TGTGCCAGCTCACCACGGACAGGGGCGAACACTGAAGCTTTCTTT. Encoded protein: CASSPRTGANTEAFF. Using reference TRBV18 and TRBJ1-1 for the parts outside the CDR3, the full variable domain is NAGVMQNPRHLVRRRGQEARLRCSPMKGHSHVYWYRQLPEEGLKFMVYLQKENIIDESGMPKERFSAEFPKEGPSILRIQQVVRGDSAAYFCASSPRTGANTEAFFGQGTRLTVV.